These 21 T cell receptor beta chains came from one sample sequenced in a study of cytomegalovirus exposure and HLA in healthy donors. PCR used 60 Vbeta primers and 13 Jbeta primers. Produced via immunoSEQ multiplex PCR; TCRdb's table is partial and in-frame only. The sample contains approximately 190,000 clones, approximately 78% of which appear only once. The sample consisted of PBMCs. The receptors originated from a young woman in good health and CMV-seronegative.

The chain employs TRBV2 and TRBJ1-5, with D tentatively TRBD1 (6 bases). Germline assignment: CDR1 SNHLY and CDR2 FYNNEI. This CDR3 region has 13 residues. Trimming stripped 8 bases from V and 2 bases from J, with 10 bases between. CDR3 nucleotides: TGTGCCAGCGTACGACAGGGCAATCAGCCCCAGCATTTT. The encoded protein is CASVRQGNQPQHF.

The chain joins TRBV28 to TRBJ2-1; 7 bases match TRBD1. Germline V lookup: CDR1 MDHEN, CDR2 SYDVKM. This CDR3 comprises 15 residues. The junction had 4 bases not matched to a gene; V was cut back by 5 bases and J by 0 bases. CDR3 sequence: CASSERDSSYNEQFF. DNA for the CDR3: TGTGCCAGCAGTGAGAGGGACAGCTCCTACAATGAGCAGTTCTTC.

The V gene is TRBV27, the J gene TRBJ1-2, with 7 bases matching TRBD1. The CDR3 spans 12 residues. From germline, CDR1 is MNHEY and CDR2 SMNVEV (reference sequence). V shed 5 bases, J shed 3 bases, and the junction held 0 bases outside the gene matches. This chain's CDR3 is CASSGTDYGYTF. CDR3 nucleotide sequence: TGTGCCAGCAGTGGGACAGACTATGGCTACACCTTC.

This chain connects TRBV21-1 to TRBJ1-5. TRBV21-1 is a listed pseudogene. The CDR3 is 15 residues long. In DNA, the CDR3 is TGTGCCAGCAGCAAGGTAAGAGGGGGGGGATGGCCCCAGCATTTT. Its translation: CASSKVRGGGWPQHF.

The rearrangement links TRBV7-8 to TRBJ2-2, with TRBD2 matching 8 bases. The CDR3 totals 15 residues. V lost 9 bases to trimming and J lost 2 bases; unmatched junction nucleotides: 8. The V gene's germline CDR1 is SGHVS and CDR2 FQNEAQ. CDR3 nucleotide sequence: TGTGCCAGTCTCCAGAGCGGGAGTAACACCGGGGAGCTGTTTTTT. It is translated as CASLQSGSNTGELFF.

The chain's CDR3 is CASRDPNTEAFF. The CDR3 DNA sequence: TGCGCCAGCCGGGATCCGAACACTGAAGCTTTCTTT. The chain employs TRBV10-2 and TRBJ1-1; D is unclear. V was pared by 8 bases and J by 1 base, with 8 bases between. The CDR3 loop spans 12 amino acids. Per germline, CDR1 WSHSY and CDR2 SAAADI.

CDR3 protein: CASSLSGQGGTEAFF. The CDR3 DNA reads as TGCGCCAGCAGCCTCTCAGGACAGGGCGGCACTGAAGCTTTCTTT. This chain links TRBV5-1 with TRBJ1-1; 8 bases map to TRBD1. Germline V gives CDR1 SGHRS, CDR2 YFSETQ. The junction had 9 bases not matched to a gene; V was cut back by 4 bases and J by 4 bases. CDR3 length equals 15 residues.

The chain carries TRBV5-1 and TRBJ2-1, with D possibly matching TRBD2 (6 bases). The germline V gene has CDR1 SGHRS and CDR2 YFSETQ. Trimming took 2 bases from V and 3 from J, leaving 12 bases between them. This CDR3 has 15 amino acids. Here the CDR3 DNA reads TGCGCCAGCAGCTTTACGGCGGGAAGCTACAATGAGCAGTTCTTC. Translated, it gives CASSFTAGSYNEQFF.

This chain uses TRBV19 with TRBJ2-1; TRBD1 matches 7 bases. Germline V gene sequence: CDR1 LNHDA, CDR2 SQIVND (reference sequence). CDR3 length equals 13 residues. Germline trimming cut 4 bases from V and 4 bases from J; bases unmatched to any gene: 1. The CDR3 coding sequence is TGTGCCAGTAGTAGGGACAGTTACAATGAGCAGTTCTTC. Its translation is CASSRDSYNEQFF.

The genes are TRBV27 and TRBJ2-5, with TRBD1 identical over 10 bases. Germline loops: CDR1 MNHEY, CDR2 SMNVEV (reference sequence). The CDR3 runs 17 residues. V lost 5 bases and J lost 2; bases outside the gene matches: 11. CDR3 residues: CASSPGPTGGVQETQYF. CDR3 DNA sequence: TGTGCCAGCAGTCCGGGGCCGACAGGGGGCGTTCAAGAGACCCAGTACTTC.

The chain carries TRBV15 and TRBJ2-6, with D perhaps matching TRBD1 (6 bases). V was pared by 8 bases and J by 0 bases, with 11 bases between. The CDR3 runs 15 residues. The V gene's germline CDR1 is LNHNV and CDR2 YYDKDF (reference sequence). The CDR3 reads CATREGGSGANVLTF. The CDR3 DNA is TGTGCCACCCGGGAAGGGGGCTCTGGGGCCAACGTCCTGACTTTC.

V usage is TRBV9 and J usage is TRBJ2-1; D possibly corresponds to TRBD1 (6 bases). The CDR3 sequence is 15 residues long. The germline V gene has CDR1 SGDLS and CDR2 YYNGEE. With 3 bases removed from V and 3 bases from J, the gap between germline ends came to 13 bases. This CDR3 reads CASSEPGANYNEQFF. CDR3 DNA sequence: TGTGCCAGCAGCGAACCAGGGGCCAACTACAATGAGCAGTTCTTC.

J is TRBJ1-1 and V is TRBV14; 7 bases map to TRBD1. V gave up 2 bases and J gave up 1 base; unmatched junction bases: 10. Looked up from germline, CDR1 is SGHDN and CDR2 is FVKESK. The CDR3 runs to 17 residues. The CDR3 nucleotides read TGTGCCAGCAGCCAATACAGGGACAGTTTCACGAACACTGAAGCTTTCTTT. This codes for CASSQYRDSFTNTEAFF.

This chain connects TRBV7-9 to TRBJ2-2; no reliable D call. The CDR3 extends over 15 amino acids. The V and J ends lost 3 bases and 0 bases respectively, with 8 bases between them. Germline V gene lookup returns CDR1 SEHNR and CDR2 FQNEAQ (reference sequence). The CDR3 region is CASSFGSANTGELFF. DNA for the CDR3: TGTGCCAGCAGCTTCGGCAGCGCGAACACCGGGGAGCTGTTTTTT.

This chain connects TRBV7-2 to TRBJ2-1, with TRBD2 matching 11 bases. The CDR3 spans 17 residues. Germline assignment: CDR1 SGHTA and CDR2 FQGNSA. V lost 3 bases, J lost 1 base, and 5 bases stayed unmatched. In DNA form, the CDR3 reads TGTGCCAGCAGCTTGCTCGGGACTAGCGGTTCCTACAATGAGCAGTTCTTC. Translation gives CASSLLGTSGSYNEQFF.

The chain is built from TRBV5-1 and TRBJ2-1, with D possibly being TRBD2 (5 bases). The CDR3 runs to 13 residues. The germline V gene encodes CDR1 SGHRS and CDR2 YFSETQ. V lost 1 base, J lost 5 bases, and 7 bases lay in between. The CDR3 DNA is TGCGCCAGCAGCTTGAGTAGCGACAATGAGCAGTTCTTC. This sequence encodes CASSLSSDNEQFF.

The chain has TRBV10-3 and TRBJ2-2; 9 bases are shared with TRBD1. V lost 0 bases, J lost 6 bases, and 8 bases stayed unmatched. The CDR3 contains 17 residues. CDR1 is ENHRY and CDR2 is SYGVKD in the germline V gene. The CDR3 is CAISESHRGQMSGELFF. The CDR3, as DNA: TGTGCCATCAGTGAGTCCCACAGGGGGCAAATGTCCGGGGAGCTGTTTTTT.

This clone has just a few counts. The V and J genes are TRBV10-1 and TRBJ1-1; 7 nucleotides align to TRBD1. In germline, CDR1 is WNHNN, CDR2 SYGVQD (reference sequence). The CDR3 is made up of 11 amino acids. The J segment lost 8 bases and the V segment lost 6 bases, leaving 3 bases of the junction unmatched. The CDR3 DNA reads TGCGCCAGCAGCGAAGGGGGCGAAGCTTTCTTT. Its protein product is CASSEGGEAFF.

The V and J genes are TRBV28 and TRBJ2-1; possible D gene TRBD2, 5 bases. Trimming took 5 bases from V and 7 from J, leaving 27 bases between them. This CDR3 has 18 amino acids. Germline CDR1 and CDR2: MDHEN and SYDVKM. The CDR3 coding sequence is TGTGCCAGCAGTCCCCGAGGGCTAACTAGGGCCAAACGAAATGAGCAGTTCTTC. It yields the protein CASSPRGLTRAKRNEQFF.

This clone was observed a handful of times. The rearrangement links TRBV4-2 to TRBJ1-1, with D tentatively TRBD1 (5 bases). V was clipped by 0 bases and J by 4 bases, with 12 bases between them. CDR1 and CDR2 (germline): LGHNA, YNFKEQ. The CDR3 totals 15 residues. The CDR3 DNA sequence: TGTGCCAGCAGCCAAGAGGCGTCTAGGGGCACTGAAGCTTTCTTT. It translates to CASSQEASRGTEAFF.

V gene TRBV6-4 combines with J gene TRBJ2-1, with 11 positions matching TRBD2. Germline-derived CDR1 and CDR2 are MRHNA and SNTAGT. Losses at the gene ends were 5 bases for V and 10 bases for J; bases not matched to a gene: 4. CDR3 length: 13 residues. CDR3 DNA sequence: TGTGCCAGCAGTTCGACTAGCGGGACCGAGCAGTTCTTC. It yields the protein CASSSTSGTEQFF.